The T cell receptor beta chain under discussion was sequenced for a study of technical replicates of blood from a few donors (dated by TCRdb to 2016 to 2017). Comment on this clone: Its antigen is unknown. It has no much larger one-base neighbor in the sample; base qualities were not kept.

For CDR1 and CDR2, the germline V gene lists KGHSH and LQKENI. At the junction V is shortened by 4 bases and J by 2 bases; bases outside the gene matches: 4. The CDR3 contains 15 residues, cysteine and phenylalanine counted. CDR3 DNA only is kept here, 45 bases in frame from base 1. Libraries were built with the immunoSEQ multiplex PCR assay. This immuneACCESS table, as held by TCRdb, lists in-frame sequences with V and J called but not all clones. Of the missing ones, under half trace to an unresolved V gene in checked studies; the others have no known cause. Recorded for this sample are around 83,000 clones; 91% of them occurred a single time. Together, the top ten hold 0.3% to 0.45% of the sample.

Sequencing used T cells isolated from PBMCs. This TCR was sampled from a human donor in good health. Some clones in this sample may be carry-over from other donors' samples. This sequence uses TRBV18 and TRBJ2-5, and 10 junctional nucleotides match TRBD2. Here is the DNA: TGTGCCAGCTCACAGGAACTAGCGGGACAAGAGACCCAGTACTTC. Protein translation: CASSQELAGQETQYF.